This is a list of T cell receptor beta chains from one sample in a study of OX40 agonist ivuxolimab in advanced cancers. Only in-frame clones appear in the TCRdb table, and some are missing; sequencing was by immunoSEQ multiplex PCR. The table includes tens of thousands of clones, about 85% detected once. The sequencing here drew on CD4+ or CD8+ T cells sorted from blood, taken in a trial of the OX40 agonist ivuxolimab. The origin of the receptors is an adult with an advanced solid tumor such as melanoma, head and neck, liver or kidney cancer. Both conserved end residues are part of each CDR3. A D gene is named only where the DNA matches it firmly. Clone size is shown for a subset of rows, as once, few, many or a class of expanded clone.

14	TRBV4-3	-	TRBJ2-7	-	CASSQGLSSYEQYF	TGCGCCAGCAGCCAAGGCCTCAGCTCCTACGAGCAGTACTTC
13	TRBV6-6	once	TRBJ2-7	-	CASSPQELYEQYF	TGTGCCAGCAGCCCACAGGAGCTCTACGAGCAGTACTTC
14	TRBV9	-	TRBJ2-5	TRBD2	CASSVGLAPETQYF	TGTGCCAGCAGCGTAGGACTAGCCCCCGAGACCCAGTACTTC
16	TRBV9	-	TRBJ2-3	-	CASTLGRLAGTDTQYF	TGTGCCAGCACCTTAGGGAGGCTAGCTGGCACAGATACGCAGTATTTT
14	TRBV30	-	TRBJ1-6	TRBD1	CAWSVGTGNSPLHF	TGTGCCTGGAGCGTTGGGACAGGCAATTCACCCCTCCACTTT
14	TRBV9	-	TRBJ2-2	-	CASSVWGNTGELFF	TGTGCCAGCAGCGTATGGGGGAACACCGGGGAGCTGTTTTTT
13	TRBV19	once	TRBJ1-2	TRBD1	CASTHPTGNGYTF	TGTGCCAGTACCCACCCGACAGGGAATGGCTACACCTTC
16	TRBV9	once	TRBJ2-3	TRBD1	CASSVNQGQRTDTQYF	TGTGCCAGCAGCGTAAATCAGGGACAGCGCACAGATACGCAGTATTTT
16	TRBV7-9	-	TRBJ2-7	-	CASSSPTVGGVYEQYF	TGTGCCAGCAGCTCTCCTACAGTAGGGGGGGTCTACGAGCAGTACTTC
16	TRBV7-9	-	TRBJ2-5	-	CASSLTGSGYQETQYF	TGTGCCAGCAGTTTGACAGGTTCGGGGTACCAAGAGACCCAGTACTTC
15	TRBV29-1	once	TRBJ2-5	TRBD2	CSVVASGKLQETQYF	TGCAGCGTTGTAGCTAGCGGGAAACTTCAAGAGACCCAGTACTTC
15	TRBV4-2	few	TRBJ2-5	TRBD2	CASSPLAGDQETQYF	TGTGCCAGCAGCCCCCTAGCGGGGGATCAAGAGACCCAGTACTTC
14	TRBV30	-	TRBJ1-5	TRBD1	CAWSTGTGDQPQHF	TGTGCCTGGAGTACAGGGACAGGGGATCAGCCCCAGCATTTT
15	TRBV9	medium-sized	TRBJ2-4	-	CASSSETEAKNIQYF	TGTGCCAGCAGCTCCGAGACTGAGGCCAAAAACATTCAGTACTTC
16	TRBV9	-	TRBJ2-7	TRBD2	CASSVGLADHSYEQYF	TGTGCCAGCAGCGTGGGACTAGCGGACCACTCCTACGAGCAGTACTTC
18	TRBV7-9	-	TRBJ2-7	TRBD2	CASSLTGLAGGIGYEQYF	TGTGCCAGCAGCTTAACGGGACTAGCGGGAGGGATTGGGTACGAGCAGTACTTC
15	TRBV4-3	-	TRBJ2-3	-	CASSQEALWADTQYF	TGCGCCAGCAGCCAAGAAGCCCTTTGGGCAGATACGCAGTATTTT
14	TRBV5-4	-	TRBJ2-1	-	CASSLGGARSEQFF	TGTGCCAGCAGCTTAGGGGGGGCGCGGAGTGAGCAGTTCTTC
13	TRBV6-6	-	TRBJ2-3	-	CASGAAYTDTQYF	TGTGCCAGCGGGGCAGCTTACACAGATACGCAGTATTTT
14	TRBV6-5	-	TRBJ1-2	TRBD1	CASSEGDRDYGYTF	TGTGCCAGCAGTGAAGGGGACAGGGACTATGGCTACACCTTC
18	TRBV18	-	TRBJ1-1	-	CASSPLDMTLERNTEAFF	TGTGCCAGCTCACCGTTGGATATGACGTTGGAGAGGAACACTGAAGCTTTCTTT
17	TRBV19	-	TRBJ1-5	-	CASSIPDRRGGNQPQHF	TGTGCCAGTAGTATACCCGACCGTCGGGGGGGCAATCAGCCCCAGCATTTT
15	TRBV27	few	TRBJ2-3	TRBD2	CASSQGLADTDTQYF	TGTGCCAGCAGTCAAGGACTAGCGGACACAGATACGCAGTATTTT
13	TRBV5-5	-	TRBJ1-5	-	CASSLRINQPQHF	TGTGCCAGCAGCCTCCGTATCAATCAGCCCCAGCATTTT
15	TRBV7-9	-	TRBJ1-1	-	CASSLVSLMNTEAFF	TGTGCCAGCAGCTTAGTTTCCCTTATGAACACTGAAGCTTTCTTT
15	TRBV4-2	-	TRBJ1-5	TRBD1	CASSQDRSPNQPQHF	TGTGCCAGCAGCCAGGACAGGTCTCCCAATCAGCCCCAGCATTTT
15	TRBV19	medium-sized	TRBJ1-2	-	CASAPPGALMSGYTF	TGTGCCAGTGCTCCGCCGGGGGCATTAATGAGCGGCTACACCTTC
13	TRBV28	-	TRBJ2-5	-	CATTWELGETQYF	TGTGCCACCACTTGGGAACTGGGGGAGACCCAGTACTTC
12	TRBV6-1	-	TRBJ2-1	-	CASSEASNEQFF	TGTGCCAGCAGTGAAGCAAGCAATGAGCAGTTCTTC
14	TRBV9	-	TRBJ1-2	-	CASSVQGLNYGYTF	TGTGCCAGCAGCGTACAGGGGCTTAACTATGGCTACACCTTC
16	TRBV5-8	-	TRBJ2-6	-	CASSLGGNSGANVLTF	TGTGCCAGCAGCTTGGGAGGCAACTCTGGGGCCAACGTCCTGACTTTC
15	TRBV5-1	-	TRBJ2-7	-	CASSRGGTSYYEQYF	TGCGCCAGCAGTCGGGGCGGGACATCCTACTACGAGCAGTACTTC
17	TRBV7-9	-	TRBJ2-3	TRBD2	CASTGLAGDASTDTQYF	TGTGCCAGCACCGGACTAGCGGGGGACGCTAGCACAGATACGCAGTATTTT
15	TRBV19	once	TRBJ1-3	-	CASSIMPSSGNTIYF	TGTGCCAGTAGTATAATGCCGAGCTCTGGAAACACCATATATTTT
16	TRBV9	-	TRBJ2-2	TRBD1	CASSVGGGAGTGELFF	TGTGCCAGCAGCGTAGGAGGGGGCGCGGGCACCGGGGAGCTGTTTTTT
13	TRBV29-1	-	TRBJ1-1	-	CSVEEGGNTEAFF	TGCAGCGTTGAAGAAGGAGGGAACACTGAAGCTTTCTTT
14	TRBV7-2	-	TRBJ1-5	-	CASSSDPGNQPQHF	TGTGCCAGCAGCTCGGACCCAGGGAATCAGCCCCAGCATTTT
14	TRBV6-1	few	TRBJ2-3	TRBD2	CAGGAREDTDTQYF	TGTGCCGGGGGGGCGCGGGAGGACACAGATACGCAGTATTTT
17	TRBV4-3	-	TRBJ2-5	TRBD1	CASSQDRQGGYQETQYF	TGCGCCAGCAGCCAAGATCGACAGGGGGGGTACCAAGAGACCCAGTACTTC
14	TRBV6-1	-	TRBJ1-5	-	CASSDVAGHQPQHF	TGTGCCAGCAGTGATGTGGCAGGCCATCAGCCCCAGCATTTT
13	TRBV12-5	-	TRBJ1-1	TRBD1	CASGLDRGLEAFF	TGTGCTAGTGGTCTGGACAGGGGGCTTGAAGCTTTCTTT
15	TRBV6-5	-	TRBJ1-2	TRBD1	CASSYWDRVPYGYTF	TGTGCCAGCAGTTATTGGGACAGGGTGCCCTATGGCTACACCTTC
14	TRBV5-5	-	TRBJ1-6	TRBD1	CASSLVPGGRPLHF	TGTGCCAGCAGCTTGGTGCCAGGGGGGAGACCCCTCCACTTT
14	TRBV12-5	-	TRBJ2-1	TRBD2	CASGRTSGDNEQFF	TGTGCTAGTGGAAGGACTAGCGGGGACAATGAGCAGTTCTTC
16	TRBV6-1	-	TRBJ1-5	TRBD1	CASSEARQGVNQPQHF	TGTGCCAGCAGTGAAGCGCGACAGGGGGTAAATCAGCCCCAGCATTTT
15	TRBV4-3	-	TRBJ2-7	-	CASSQVRVRGYEQYF	TGCGCCAGCAGCCAAGTAAGGGTGAGGGGCTACGAGCAGTACTTC
16	TRBV30	-	TRBJ2-2	TRBD1	CAWSDRDRGPPGELFF	TGTGCCTGGAGTGACCGGGACAGGGGGCCCCCCGGGGAGCTGTTTTTT
15	TRBV19	-	TRBJ2-1	TRBD2	CASSMGLAGPNEQFF	TGTGCCAGTAGTATGGGACTAGCGGGACCCAATGAGCAGTTCTTC